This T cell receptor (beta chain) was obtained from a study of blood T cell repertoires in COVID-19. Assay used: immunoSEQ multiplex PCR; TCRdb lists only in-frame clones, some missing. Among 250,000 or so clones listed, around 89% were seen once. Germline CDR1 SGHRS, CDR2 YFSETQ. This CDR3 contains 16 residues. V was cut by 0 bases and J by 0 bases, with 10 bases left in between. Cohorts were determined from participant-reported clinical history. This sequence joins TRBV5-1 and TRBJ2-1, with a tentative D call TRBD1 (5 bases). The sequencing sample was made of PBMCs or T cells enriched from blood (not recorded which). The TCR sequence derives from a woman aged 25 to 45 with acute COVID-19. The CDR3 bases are TGCGCCAGCAGCTTGGAGGGGTGGGGCTCCTACAATGAGCAGTTCTTC. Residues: CASSLEGWGSYNEQFF.